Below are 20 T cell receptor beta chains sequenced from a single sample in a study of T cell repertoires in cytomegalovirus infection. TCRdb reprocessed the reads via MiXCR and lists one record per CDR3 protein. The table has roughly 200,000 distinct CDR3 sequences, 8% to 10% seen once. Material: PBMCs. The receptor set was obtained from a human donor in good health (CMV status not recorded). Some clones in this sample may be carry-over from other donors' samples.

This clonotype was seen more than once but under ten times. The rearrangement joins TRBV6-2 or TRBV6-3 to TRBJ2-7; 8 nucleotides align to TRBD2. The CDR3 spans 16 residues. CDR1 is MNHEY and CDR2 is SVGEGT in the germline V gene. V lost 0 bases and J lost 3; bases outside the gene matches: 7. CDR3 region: CASSYSGREVSYEQYF. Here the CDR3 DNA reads TGTGCCAGCAGTTACTCGGGGCGGGAGGTAAGCTACGAGCAGTACTTC.

CDR3 sequence: CSAGPSGRANEQFF. The CDR3 DNA follows: TGCAGTGCTGGACCTAGCGGGAGGGCCAATGAGCAGTTCTTC. The chain joins TRBV20-1 to TRBJ2-1; 12 nucleotides match TRBD2. The V gene end was trimmed by 5 bases and the J gene end by 6 bases; junction bases not matched to a gene: 5. CDR1 is DFQATT, CDR2 SNEGSKA, per germline (reference sequence). This CDR3 region has 14 residues.

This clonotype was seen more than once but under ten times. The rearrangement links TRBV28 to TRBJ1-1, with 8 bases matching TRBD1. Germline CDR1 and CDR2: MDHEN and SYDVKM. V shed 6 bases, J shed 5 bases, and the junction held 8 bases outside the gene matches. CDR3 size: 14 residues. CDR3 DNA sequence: TGTGCCAGCAGCCCGACAGGGGCGCGGACTGAAGCTTTCTTT. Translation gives CASSPTGARTEAFF.

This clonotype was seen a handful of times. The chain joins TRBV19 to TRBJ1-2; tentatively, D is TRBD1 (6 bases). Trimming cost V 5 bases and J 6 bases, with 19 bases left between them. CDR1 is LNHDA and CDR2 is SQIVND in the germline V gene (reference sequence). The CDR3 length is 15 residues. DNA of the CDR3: TGTGCCAGTAGTTCCTACAGGGAGACAGATAATGGCTACACCTTC. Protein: CASSSYRETDNGYTF.

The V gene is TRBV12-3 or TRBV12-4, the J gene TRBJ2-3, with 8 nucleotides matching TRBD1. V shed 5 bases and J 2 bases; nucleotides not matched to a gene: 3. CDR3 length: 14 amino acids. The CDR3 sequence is CASSRQGITDTQYF. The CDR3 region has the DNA TGTGCCAGCAGTCGACAGGGGATCACAGATACGCAGTATTTT.

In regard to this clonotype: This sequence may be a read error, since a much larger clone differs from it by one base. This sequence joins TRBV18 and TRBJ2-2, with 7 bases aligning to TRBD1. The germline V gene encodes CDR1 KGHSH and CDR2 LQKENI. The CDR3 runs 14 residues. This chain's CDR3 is CASYGTANTRELFF. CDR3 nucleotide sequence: TGTGCCAGCTACGGGACAGCGAACACCAGGGAGCTGTTTTTT.

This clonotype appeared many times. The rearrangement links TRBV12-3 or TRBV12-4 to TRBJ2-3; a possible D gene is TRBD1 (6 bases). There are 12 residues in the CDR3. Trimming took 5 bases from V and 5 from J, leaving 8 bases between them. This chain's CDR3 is CASSQGQDTQYF. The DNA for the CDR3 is TGTGCCAGCAGTCAGGGGCAAGATACGCAGTATTTT.

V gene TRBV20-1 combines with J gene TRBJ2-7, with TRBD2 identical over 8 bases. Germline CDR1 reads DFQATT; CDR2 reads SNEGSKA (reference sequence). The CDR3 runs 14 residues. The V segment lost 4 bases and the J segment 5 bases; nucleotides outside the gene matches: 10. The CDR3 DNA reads TGCAGTGCTAAGCGAGCGGGAGAATTTGACGAGCAGTACTTC. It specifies CSAKRAGEFDEQYF.

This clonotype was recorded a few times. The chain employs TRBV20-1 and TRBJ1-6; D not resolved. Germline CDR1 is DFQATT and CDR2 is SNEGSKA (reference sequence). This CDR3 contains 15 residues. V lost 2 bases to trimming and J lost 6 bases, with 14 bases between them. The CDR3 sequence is CSARTGQPGNSPLHF. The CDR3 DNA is TGCAGTGCTAGAACGGGTCAACCCGGTAATTCACCCCTCCACTTT.

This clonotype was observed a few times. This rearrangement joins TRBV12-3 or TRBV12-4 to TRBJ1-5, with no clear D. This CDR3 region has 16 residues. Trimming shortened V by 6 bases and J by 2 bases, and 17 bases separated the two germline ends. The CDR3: CASSPVAGRGNQPQHF. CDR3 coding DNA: TGTGCCAGCAGCCCCGTCGCGGGGAGAGGCAATCAGCCCCAGCATTTT.

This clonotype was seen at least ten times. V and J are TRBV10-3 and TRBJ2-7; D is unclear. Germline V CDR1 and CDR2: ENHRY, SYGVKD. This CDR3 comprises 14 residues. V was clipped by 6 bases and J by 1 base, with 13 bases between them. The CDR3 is CAIRVDKGSYEQYF. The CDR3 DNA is TGTGCCATCAGAGTCGACAAAGGGTCCTACGAGCAGTACTTC.

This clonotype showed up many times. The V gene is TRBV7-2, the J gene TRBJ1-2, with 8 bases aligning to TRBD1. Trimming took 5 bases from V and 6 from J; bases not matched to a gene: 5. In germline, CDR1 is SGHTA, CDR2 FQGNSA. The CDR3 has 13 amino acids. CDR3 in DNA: TGTGCCAGCAGCAAGGACAGGGATAATGGCTACACCTTC. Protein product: CASSKDRDNGYTF.

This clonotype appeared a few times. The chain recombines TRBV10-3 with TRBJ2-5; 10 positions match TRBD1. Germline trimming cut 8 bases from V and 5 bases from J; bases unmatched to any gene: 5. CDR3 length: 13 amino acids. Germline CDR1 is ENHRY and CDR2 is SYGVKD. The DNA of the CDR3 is TGTGCCATCCGACAGGGGGCCGAGGAGACCCAGTACTTC. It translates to CAIRQGAEETQYF.

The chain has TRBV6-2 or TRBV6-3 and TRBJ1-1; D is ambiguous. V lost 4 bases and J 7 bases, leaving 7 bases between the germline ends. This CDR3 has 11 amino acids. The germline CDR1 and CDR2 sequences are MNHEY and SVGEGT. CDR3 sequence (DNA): TGTGCCAGCAGTTCCACAGTTGAAGCTTTCTTT. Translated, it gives CASSSTVEAFF.

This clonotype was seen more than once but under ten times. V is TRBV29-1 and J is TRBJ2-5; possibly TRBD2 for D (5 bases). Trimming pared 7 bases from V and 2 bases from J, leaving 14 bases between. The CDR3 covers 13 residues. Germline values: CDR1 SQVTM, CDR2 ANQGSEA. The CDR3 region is CSARPGLQETQYF. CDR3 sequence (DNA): TGCAGCGCCAGGCCGGGGTTACAAGAGACCCAGTACTTC.

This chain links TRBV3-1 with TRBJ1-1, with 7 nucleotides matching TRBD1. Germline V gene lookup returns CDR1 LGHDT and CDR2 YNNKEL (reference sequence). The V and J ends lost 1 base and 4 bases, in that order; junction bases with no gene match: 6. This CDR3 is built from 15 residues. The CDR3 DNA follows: TGTGCCAGCAGCCAAGCCGGGACAGTCGCCACTGAAGCTTTCTTT. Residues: CASSQAGTVATEAFF.

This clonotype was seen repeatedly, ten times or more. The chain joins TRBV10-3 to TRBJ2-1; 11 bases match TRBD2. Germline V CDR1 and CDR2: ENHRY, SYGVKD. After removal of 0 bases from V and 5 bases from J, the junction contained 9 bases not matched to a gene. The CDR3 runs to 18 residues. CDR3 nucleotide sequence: TGTGCCATCAGTGAGTCGGGACTAGCGGACCCGTCGAACAATGAGCAGTTCTTC. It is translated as CAISESGLADPSNNEQFF.

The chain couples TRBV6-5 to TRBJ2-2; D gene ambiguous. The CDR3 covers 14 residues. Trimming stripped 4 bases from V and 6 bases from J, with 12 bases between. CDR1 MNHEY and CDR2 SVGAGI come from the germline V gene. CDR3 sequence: CASSSDLPAGELFF. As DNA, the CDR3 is TGTGCCAGCAGTTCGGACCTACCCGCCGGGGAGCTGTTTTTT.

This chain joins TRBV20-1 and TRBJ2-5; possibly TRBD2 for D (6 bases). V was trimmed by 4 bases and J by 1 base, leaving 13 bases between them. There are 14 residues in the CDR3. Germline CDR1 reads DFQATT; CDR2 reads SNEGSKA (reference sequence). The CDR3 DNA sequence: TGCAGTGCTATACGAGTGGGACTCCAAGAGACCCAGTACTTC. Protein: CSAIRVGLQETQYF.

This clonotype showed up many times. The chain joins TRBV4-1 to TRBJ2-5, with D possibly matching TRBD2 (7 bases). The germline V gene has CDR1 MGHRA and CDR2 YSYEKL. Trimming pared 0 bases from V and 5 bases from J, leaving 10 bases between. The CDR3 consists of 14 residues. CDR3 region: CASSQDKGGETQYF. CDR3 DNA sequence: TGCGCCAGCAGCCAAGATAAGGGGGGGGAGACCCAGTACTTC.